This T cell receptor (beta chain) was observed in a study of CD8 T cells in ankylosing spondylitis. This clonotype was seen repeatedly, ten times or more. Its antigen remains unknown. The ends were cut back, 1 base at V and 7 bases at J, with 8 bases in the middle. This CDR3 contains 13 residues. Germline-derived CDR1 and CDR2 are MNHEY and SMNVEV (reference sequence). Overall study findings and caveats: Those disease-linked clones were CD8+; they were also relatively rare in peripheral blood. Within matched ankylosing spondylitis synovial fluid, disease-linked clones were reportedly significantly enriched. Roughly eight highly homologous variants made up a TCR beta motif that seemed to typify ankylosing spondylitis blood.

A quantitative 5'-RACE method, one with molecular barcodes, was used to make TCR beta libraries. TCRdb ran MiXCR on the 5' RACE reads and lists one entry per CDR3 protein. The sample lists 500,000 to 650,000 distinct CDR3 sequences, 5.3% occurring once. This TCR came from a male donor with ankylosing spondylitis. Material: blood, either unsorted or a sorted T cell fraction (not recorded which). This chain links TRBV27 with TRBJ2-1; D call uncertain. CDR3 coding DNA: TGTGCCAGCAGTTTATACTCGTTGAATGAGCAGTTCTTC. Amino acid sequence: CASSLYSLNEQFF.